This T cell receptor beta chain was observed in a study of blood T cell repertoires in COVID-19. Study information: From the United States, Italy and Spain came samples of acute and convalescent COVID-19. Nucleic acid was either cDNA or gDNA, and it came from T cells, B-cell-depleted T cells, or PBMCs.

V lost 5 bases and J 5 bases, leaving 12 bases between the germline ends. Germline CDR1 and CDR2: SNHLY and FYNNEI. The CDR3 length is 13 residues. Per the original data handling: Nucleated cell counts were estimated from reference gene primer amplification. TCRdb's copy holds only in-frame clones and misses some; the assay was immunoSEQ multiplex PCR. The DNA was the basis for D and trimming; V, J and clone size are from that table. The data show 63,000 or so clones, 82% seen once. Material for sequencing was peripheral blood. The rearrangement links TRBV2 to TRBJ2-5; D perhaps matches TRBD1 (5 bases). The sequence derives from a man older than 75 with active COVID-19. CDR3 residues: CASSTGLWETQYF. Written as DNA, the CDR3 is TGTGCCAGCAGTACAGGTTTATGGGAGACCCAGTACTTC. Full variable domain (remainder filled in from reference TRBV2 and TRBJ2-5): EPEVTQTPSHQVTQMGQEVILRCVPISNHLYFYWYRQILGQKVEFLVSFYNNEISEKSEIFDDQFSVERPDGSNFTLKIRSTKLEDSAMYFCASSTGLWETQYFGPGTRLLVL.